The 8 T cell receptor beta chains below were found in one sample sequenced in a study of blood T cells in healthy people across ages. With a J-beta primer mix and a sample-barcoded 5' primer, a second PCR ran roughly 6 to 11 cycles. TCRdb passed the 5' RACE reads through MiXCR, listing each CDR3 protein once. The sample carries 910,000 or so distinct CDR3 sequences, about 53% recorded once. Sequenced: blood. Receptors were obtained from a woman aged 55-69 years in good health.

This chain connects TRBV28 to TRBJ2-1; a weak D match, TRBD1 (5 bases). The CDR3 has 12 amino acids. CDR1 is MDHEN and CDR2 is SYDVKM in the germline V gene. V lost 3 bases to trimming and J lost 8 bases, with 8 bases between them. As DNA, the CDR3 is TGTGCCAGCAGTTTTCAGGGATATGAGCAGTTCTTC. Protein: CASSFQGYEQFF.

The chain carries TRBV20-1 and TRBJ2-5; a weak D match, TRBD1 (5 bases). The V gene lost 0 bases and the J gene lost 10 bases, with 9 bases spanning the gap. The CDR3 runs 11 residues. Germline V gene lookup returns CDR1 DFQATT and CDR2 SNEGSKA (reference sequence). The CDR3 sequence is CSARDGQGQYF. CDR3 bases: TGCAGTGCTAGAGACGGGCAGGGCCAGTACTTC.

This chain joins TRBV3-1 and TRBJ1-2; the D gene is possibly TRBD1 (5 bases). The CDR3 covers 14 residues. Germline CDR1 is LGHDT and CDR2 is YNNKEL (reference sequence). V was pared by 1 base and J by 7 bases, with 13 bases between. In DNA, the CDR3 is TGTGCCAGCAGCCAAGGGTCGAAGGGGCTTGGCTACACCTTC. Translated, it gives CASSQGSKGLGYTF.

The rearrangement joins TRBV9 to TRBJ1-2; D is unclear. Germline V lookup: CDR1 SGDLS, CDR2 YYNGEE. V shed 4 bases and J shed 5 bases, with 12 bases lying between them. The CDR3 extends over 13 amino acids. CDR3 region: CASSPLMTYGYTF. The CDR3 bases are TGTGCCAGCAGCCCCTTAATGACGTATGGCTACACCTTC.

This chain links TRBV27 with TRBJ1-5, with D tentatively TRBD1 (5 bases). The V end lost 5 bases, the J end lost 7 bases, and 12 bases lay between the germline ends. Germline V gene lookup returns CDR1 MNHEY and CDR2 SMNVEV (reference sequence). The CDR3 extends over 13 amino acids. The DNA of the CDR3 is TGTGCCAGCAGTCTAGTGTGGGACCAGCCCCAGCATTTT. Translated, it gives CASSLVWDQPQHF.

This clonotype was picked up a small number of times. DNA for the CDR3: TGTGCCAGCTTAAGTCGGGGCAGACCAACTAATGAAAAACTGTTTTTT. Translated: CASLSRGRPTNEKLFF. V is TRBV28 and J is TRBJ1-4, with D tentatively TRBD1 (5 bases). V lost 8 bases and J 0 bases, leaving 16 bases between the germline ends. CDR1 is MDHEN, CDR2 SYDVKM, per germline. The CDR3 contains 16 residues.

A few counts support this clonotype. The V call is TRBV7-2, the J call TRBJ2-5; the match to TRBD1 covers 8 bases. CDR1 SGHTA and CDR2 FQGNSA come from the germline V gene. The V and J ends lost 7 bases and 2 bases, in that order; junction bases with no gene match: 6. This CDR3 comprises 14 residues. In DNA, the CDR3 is TGTGCCAGCACCACACGGACAGGGCAAGAGACCCAGTACTTC. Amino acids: CASTTRTGQETQYF.

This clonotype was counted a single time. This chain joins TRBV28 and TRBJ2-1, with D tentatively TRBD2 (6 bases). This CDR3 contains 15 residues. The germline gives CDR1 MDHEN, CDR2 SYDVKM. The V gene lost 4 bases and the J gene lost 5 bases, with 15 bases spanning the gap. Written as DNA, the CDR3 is TGTGCCAGCAGTTCCGCCGGGACTGAAGACAATGAGCAGTTCTTC. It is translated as CASSSAGTEDNEQFF.